This T cell receptor beta chain was retrieved from a study of cytomegalovirus exposure and HLA in healthy donors. Study-level points and caveats: The tendency of first-cohort TCR clusters to co-occur in the 90 to 150 validation repertoires was the finding of a later analysis. The authors enumerated roughly 180 TCR beta chains as linked to cytomegalovirus.

Here immunoSEQ multiplex PCR was the method, and the copy in TCRdb shows in-frame clones only, minus some. The sample carries fewer than 200,000 clones, 85% recorded once. Only a few counts were recorded for this clone. Its antigen remains unknown. V lost 6 bases and J lost 3; bases outside the gene matches: 3. Germline loops: CDR1 WNHNN, CDR2 SYGVQD (reference sequence). This CDR3 is built from 13 residues. This chain connects TRBV10-1 to TRBJ1-2, with TRBD1 identical over 8 bases. Sequencing was carried out using PBMCs. The source of this sequence is a man aged 18 to 29 in good health and CMV-seropositive. For the CDR3, the DNA is TGCGCCAGCAGCGCGGGACAGGACTATGGCTACACCTTC. The encoded protein is CASSAGQDYGYTF.